The 4 T cell receptor beta chains below were found in one sample sequenced in a study of T cell changes during pregnancy in multiple sclerosis. Profiled with immunoSEQ multiplex PCR; TCRdb holds only in-frame clones, not every one. The sample lists some 140,000 clones; roughly 95% were seen once. The starting material was peripheral blood, obtained after pregnancy. The receptors stem from a female donor with multiple sclerosis, enrolled in a pregnancy study.

The chain recombines TRBV7-9 with TRBJ2-1; D possibly corresponds to TRBD2 (5 bases). The germline V gene has CDR1 SEHNR and CDR2 FQNEAQ (reference sequence). Trimming removed 5 bases at V and 0 bases at J, with 17 bases between. The CDR3 spans 17 residues. As DNA, the CDR3 is TGTGCCAGCAGCGCTTTCAGTAGCGTGAGCTCCTACAATGAGCAGTTCTTC. Its translation is CASSAFSSVSSYNEQFF.

J is TRBJ2-5 and V is TRBV14; the D gene is possibly TRBD2 (5 bases). Germline CDR1 SGHDN, CDR2 FVKESK. Trimming cost V 0 bases and J 4 bases, with 12 bases left between them. This CDR3 contains 15 residues. In DNA, the CDR3 is TGTGCCAGCAGCCAAGAAACTAGAGGGCGAGAGACCCAGTACTTC. This translates into CASSQETRGRETQYF.

The chain is built from TRBV7-6 and TRBJ1-5; D is unclear. The germline V and J ends were trimmed by 5 bases and 2 bases, with 13 bases remaining between them. The CDR3 spans 15 residues. Germline lookup yields CDR1 SGHVS and CDR2 FNYEAQ. Here the CDR3 reads CASSPAGIRNQPQHF. CDR3 nucleotide sequence: TGTGCCAGCAGCCCGGCGGGGATCCGCAATCAGCCCCAGCATTTT.

The V gene is TRBV5-1, the J gene TRBJ2-7; TRBD2 matches 7 bases. This CDR3 region has 15 residues. V trimming: 4 bases; J trimming: 6 bases; junction bases outside the gene matches: 13. Germline lookup yields CDR1 SGHRS and CDR2 YFSETQ. Written as DNA, the CDR3 is TGCGCCAGCAGCAAAAAGGGACCTCCGGGAGGCGAGCAGTACTTC. Translation gives CASSKKGPPGGEQYF.